This T cell receptor (beta chain) emerged from a study of radiotherapy plus CTLA-4 blockade in lung cancer. Study-wide background: Disease control was achieved by about 34% of patients, and objective responses by over 15%.

Study observations and caveats: Tumor-origin TCR clones grew in blood after radiotherapy plus ipilimumab.

This clone was observed once. What it binds is not known. Germline V CDR1 and CDR2: MNHNS, SASEGT. The CDR3 runs 17 residues. V dropped 2 bases and J dropped 6 bases, with 17 bases sitting between them. Repertoires were generated with immunoSEQ multiplex PCR, while TCRdb's copy carries only in-frame clones and drops some. The data show about 59,000 clones, less than 85% seen once. The material was peripheral blood, obtained from a patient treated with radiotherapy plus ipilimumab. The chain couples TRBV6-1 to TRBJ1-6, with a tentative D call TRBD1 (6 bases). This clonotype originated in a human donor with non-small cell lung cancer who had a complete response to radiotherapy plus ipilimumab. CDR3 sequence (DNA): TGTGCCAGCAGTGAATTAGGGGGTAAAGGTAGTAATTCACCCCTCCACTTT. Its protein product is CASSELGGKGSNSPLHF.